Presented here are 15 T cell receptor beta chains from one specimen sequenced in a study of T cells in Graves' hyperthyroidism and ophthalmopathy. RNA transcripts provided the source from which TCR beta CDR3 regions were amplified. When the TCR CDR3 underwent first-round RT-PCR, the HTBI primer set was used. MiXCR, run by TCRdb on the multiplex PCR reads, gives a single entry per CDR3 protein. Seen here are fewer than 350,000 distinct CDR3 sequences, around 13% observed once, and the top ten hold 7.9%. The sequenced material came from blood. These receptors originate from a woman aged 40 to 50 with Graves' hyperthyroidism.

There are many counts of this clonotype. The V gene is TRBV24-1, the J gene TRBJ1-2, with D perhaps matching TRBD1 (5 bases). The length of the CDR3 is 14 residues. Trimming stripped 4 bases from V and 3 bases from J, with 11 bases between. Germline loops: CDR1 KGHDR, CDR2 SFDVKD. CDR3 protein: CATSDSGTDYGYTF. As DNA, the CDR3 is TGTGCCACCAGTGACTCTGGGACGGACTATGGCTACACCTTC.

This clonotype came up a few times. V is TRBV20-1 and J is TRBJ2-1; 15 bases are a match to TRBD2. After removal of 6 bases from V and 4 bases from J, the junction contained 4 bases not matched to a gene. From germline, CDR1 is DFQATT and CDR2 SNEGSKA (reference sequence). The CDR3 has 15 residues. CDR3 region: CSARTSGRGYNEQFF. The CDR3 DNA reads TGCAGTGCAAGGACTAGCGGGAGGGGGTACAATGAGCAGTTCTTC.

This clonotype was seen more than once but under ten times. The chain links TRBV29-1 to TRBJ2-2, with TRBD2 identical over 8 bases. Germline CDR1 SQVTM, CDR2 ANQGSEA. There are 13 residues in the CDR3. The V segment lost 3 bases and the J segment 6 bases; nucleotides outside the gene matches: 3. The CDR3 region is CSVDRGGAGELFF. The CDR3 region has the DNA TGCAGCGTTGATCGGGGGGGGGCCGGGGAGCTGTTTTTT.

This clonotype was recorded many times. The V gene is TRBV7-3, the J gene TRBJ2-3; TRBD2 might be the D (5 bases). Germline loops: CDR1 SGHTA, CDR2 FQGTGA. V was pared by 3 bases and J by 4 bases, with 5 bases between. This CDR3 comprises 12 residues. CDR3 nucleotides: TGTGCCAGCAGCTTCGGGGCAGATACGCAGTATTTT. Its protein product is CASSFGADTQYF.

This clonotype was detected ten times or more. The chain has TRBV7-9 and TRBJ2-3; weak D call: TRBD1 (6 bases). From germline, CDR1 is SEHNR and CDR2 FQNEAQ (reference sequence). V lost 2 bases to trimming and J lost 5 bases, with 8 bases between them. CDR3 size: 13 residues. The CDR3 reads CASSLQGQDTQYF. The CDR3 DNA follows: TGTGCCAGCAGCTTACAGGGGCAAGATACGCAGTATTTT.

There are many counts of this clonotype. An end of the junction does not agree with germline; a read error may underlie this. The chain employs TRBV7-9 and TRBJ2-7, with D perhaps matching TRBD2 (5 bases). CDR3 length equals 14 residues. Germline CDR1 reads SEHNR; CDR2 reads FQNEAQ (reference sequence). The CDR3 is CASSFDGSTLRADF. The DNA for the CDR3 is TGTGCCAGCAGCTTCGACGGGTCTACTTTACGAGCGGACTTC. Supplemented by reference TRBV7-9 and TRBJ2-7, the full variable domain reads DTGVSQNPRHKITKRGQNVTFRCDPISEHNRLYWYRQTLGQGPEFLTYFQNEAQLEKSRLLSDRFSAERPKGSFSTLEIQRTEQGDSAMYLCASSFDGSTLRADFGPGTRLTVT.

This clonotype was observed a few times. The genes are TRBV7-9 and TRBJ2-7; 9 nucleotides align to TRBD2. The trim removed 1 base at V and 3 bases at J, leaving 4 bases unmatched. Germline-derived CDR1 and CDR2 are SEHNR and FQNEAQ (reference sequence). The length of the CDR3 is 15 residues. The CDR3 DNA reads TGTGCCAGCAGCTTAGATGCGGGAGGGTACTACGAGCAGTACTTC. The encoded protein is CASSLDAGGYYEQYF.

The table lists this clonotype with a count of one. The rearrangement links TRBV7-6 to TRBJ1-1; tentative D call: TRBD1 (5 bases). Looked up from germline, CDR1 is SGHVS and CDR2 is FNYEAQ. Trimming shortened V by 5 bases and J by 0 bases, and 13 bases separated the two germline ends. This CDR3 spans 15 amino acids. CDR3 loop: CASSPKPTVNTEAFF. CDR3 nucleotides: TGTGCCAGCAGCCCCAAACCGACAGTGAACACTGAAGCTTTCTTT.

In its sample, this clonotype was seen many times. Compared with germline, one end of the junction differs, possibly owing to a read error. The DNA of the CDR3 is TGTGCCAGTAGTGTAGAAGGGGCTCACGAGCAGTACTTC. It is translated as CASSVEGAHEQYF. The V and J genes are TRBV19 and TRBJ2-7; possible D gene TRBD1, 5 bases. The CDR3 is made up of 13 amino acids. Germline V gives CDR1 LNHDA, CDR2 SQIVND (reference sequence).

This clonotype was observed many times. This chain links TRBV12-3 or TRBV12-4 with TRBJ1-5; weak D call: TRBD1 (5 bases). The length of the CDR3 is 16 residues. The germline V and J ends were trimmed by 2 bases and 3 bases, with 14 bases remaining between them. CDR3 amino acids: CASSLRKGTYNQPQHF. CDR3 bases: TGTGCCAGCAGTTTACGAAAGGGGACCTACAATCAGCCCCAGCATTTT.

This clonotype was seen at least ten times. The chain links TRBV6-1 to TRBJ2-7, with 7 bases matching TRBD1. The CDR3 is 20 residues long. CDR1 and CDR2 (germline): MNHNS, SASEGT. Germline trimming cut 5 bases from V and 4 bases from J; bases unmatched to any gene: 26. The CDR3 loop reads CASSTAFDRVTGSATYEQYF. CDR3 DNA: TGTGCCAGCAGTACCGCCTTTGACAGGGTAACGGGGTCCGCGACTTACGAGCAGTACTTC.

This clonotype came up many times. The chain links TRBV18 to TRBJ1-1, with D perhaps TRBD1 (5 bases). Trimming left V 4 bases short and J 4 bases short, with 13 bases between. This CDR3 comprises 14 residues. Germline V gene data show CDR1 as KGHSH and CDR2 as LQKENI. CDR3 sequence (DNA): TGTGCCAGCTCACAAGGGATGGGGGGCACTGAAGCTTTCTTT. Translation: CASSQGMGGTEAFF.

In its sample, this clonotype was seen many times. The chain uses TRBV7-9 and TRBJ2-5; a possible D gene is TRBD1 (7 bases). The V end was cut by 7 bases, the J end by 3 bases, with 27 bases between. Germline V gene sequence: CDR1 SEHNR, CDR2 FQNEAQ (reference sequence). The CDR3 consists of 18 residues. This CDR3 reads CASKPFSRGTADKETQYF. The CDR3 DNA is TGTGCCAGCAAACCTTTTTCTCGCGGGACAGCTGATAAAGAGACCCAGTACTTC.

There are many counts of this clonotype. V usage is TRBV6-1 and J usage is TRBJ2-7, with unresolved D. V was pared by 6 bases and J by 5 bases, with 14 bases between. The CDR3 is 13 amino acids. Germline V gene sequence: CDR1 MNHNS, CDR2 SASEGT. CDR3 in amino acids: CASRKAPRNEQYF. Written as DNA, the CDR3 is TGTGCCAGCAGAAAGGCCCCAAGGAACGAGCAGTACTTC.

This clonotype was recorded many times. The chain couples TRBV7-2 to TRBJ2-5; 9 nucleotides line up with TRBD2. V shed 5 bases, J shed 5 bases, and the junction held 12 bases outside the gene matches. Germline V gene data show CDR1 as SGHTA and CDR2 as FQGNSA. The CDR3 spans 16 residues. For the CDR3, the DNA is TGTGCCAGCAGCATGGGGAATAGCGGGAGAGCTGAGACCCAGTACTTC. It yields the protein CASSMGNSGRAETQYF.